Listed here are 3 T cell receptor beta chains from one sample, sequenced in a study of T-cell memory formation after mild COVID-19 (dated by TCRdb to the early 2020s). Library construction relied on 5' RACE. Data came from an Illumina NovaSeq 6000. The raw public data were reprocessed by TCRdb itself: fastp quality trimming at Q25, MiXCR clonotype calling, in-frame beta chains only. Rows with one shared CDR3 protein collapse into an entry with the most common genes and DNA. The sample table lists 250,000 to 300,000 distinct CDR3 sequences, 7% to 10% of them with a count of one. Roughly 23% of the sample comes from the top ten. Sequencing used PBMCs or a T cell subset sorted from them (not recorded which). The source of these receptors is a man aged 18 to 35 who had mild COVID-19 (a few samples of this study predate the infection). The sample titles of this study are shuffled in the database, so cell type and time point are left out; the donor was told from shared clones.

The gene calls are TRBV5-6 and TRBJ2-7, with 10 bases that match TRBD1. V was clipped by 4 bases and J by 6 bases; unmatched bases: 10. This CDR3 contains 15 residues. Looked up from germline, CDR1 is SGHDT and CDR2 is YYEEEE. The CDR3, as DNA: TGTGCCAGCAGCGGGACAGGGGACGAAACATCCGAGCAGTACGTC. Translated, it gives CASSGTGDETSEQYV.

There are many counts of this clonotype. The V call is TRBV11-2, the J call TRBJ2-1; D call uncertain. The V end lost 2 bases, the J end lost 1 base, and 6 bases lay between the germline ends. CDR1 and CDR2 (germline): SGHAT, FQNNGV. The CDR3 totals 14 residues. Here the CDR3 DNA reads TGTGCCAGCAGCTTATTAGAATCCTACAATGAGCAGTTCTTC. Its translation is CASSLLESYNEQFF.

In this sample, this clonotype turned up a few times. The CDR3 sequence is CASRYRDAEQYF. CDR3 in DNA: TGTGCCAGCAGATACCGGGACGCCGAGCAGTACTTC. This rearrangement joins TRBV6-6 to TRBJ2-7, with D perhaps given as TRBD1 or TRBD2 (5 bases each). Germline CDR1 is MNHNY and CDR2 is SVGAGI (reference sequence). Trimming removed 6 bases from V and 6 bases from J, with 12 bases in between. This CDR3 spans 12 amino acids.